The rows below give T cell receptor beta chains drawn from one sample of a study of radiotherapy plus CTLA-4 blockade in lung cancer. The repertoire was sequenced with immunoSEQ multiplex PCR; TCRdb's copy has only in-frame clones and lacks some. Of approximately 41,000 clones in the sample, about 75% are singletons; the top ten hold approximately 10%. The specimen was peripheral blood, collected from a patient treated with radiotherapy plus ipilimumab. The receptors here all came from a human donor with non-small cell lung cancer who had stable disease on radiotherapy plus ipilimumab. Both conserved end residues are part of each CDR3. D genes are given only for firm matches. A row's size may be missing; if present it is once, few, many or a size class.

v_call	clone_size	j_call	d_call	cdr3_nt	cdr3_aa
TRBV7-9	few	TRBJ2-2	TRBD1	TGTGCCAGCAGTTTGGACAGGGCGACCGGGGAGCTGTTTTTT	CASSLDRATGELFF
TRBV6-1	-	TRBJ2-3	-	TGTGCCAGCGGGTCTCCACAGGCTGGGACAGATACGCAGTATTTT	CASGSPQAGTDTQYF
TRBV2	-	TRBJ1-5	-	TGTGCCACCCAGGACAGAAACAATCAGCCCCAGCATTTT	CATQDRNNQPQHF
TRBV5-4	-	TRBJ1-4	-	TGTGCCAGCAGCTTGGCCACACAGGGAGCTAATGAAAAACTGTTTTTT	CASSLATQGANEKLFF
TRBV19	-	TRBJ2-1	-	TGTGCCAGTAGTATATCGGGTAGTTGGAACAATGAGCAGTTCTTC	CASSISGSWNNEQFF
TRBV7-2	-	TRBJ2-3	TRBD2	TGTGCCAGCAGTTTGATAAGGACTAGCGGGGGAATGTCATCAGATACGCAGTATTTT	CASSLIRTSGGMSSDTQYF
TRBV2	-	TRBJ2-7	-	TGTGCCAGCAGTGGAGGGGGGGGCTCCTACGAGCAGTACTTC	CASSGGGGSYEQYF
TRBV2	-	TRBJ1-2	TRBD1	TGTGCCAGCAGTGAAAGGAGCGGGGGTGGGACAGTCTATGGCTACACCTTC	CASSERSGGGTVYGYTF
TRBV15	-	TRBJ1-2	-	TGTGCCACCAGCAGAGACCGATCCTCCAGGACGCGGGACTATGGCTACACCTTC	CATSRDRSSRTRDYGYTF
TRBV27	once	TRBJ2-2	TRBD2	TGTGCCAGCAGTTTACGTGTAGCGGGCGGGGAGCTGTTTTTT	CASSLRVAGGELFF
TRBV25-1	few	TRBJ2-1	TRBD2	TGTGCCAGCAGTACGACTAGCGGGGGAGATGAGCAGTTCTTC	CASSTTSGGDEQFF
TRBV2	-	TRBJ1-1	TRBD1	TGTGCCTGCGGGGACAGGGCCCACTCTGGCACTGAAGCTTTCTTT	CACGDRAHSGTEAFF